Listed here are 9 T cell receptor beta chains from one sample, sequenced in a study of OX40 agonist ivuxolimab in advanced cancers. Assay used: immunoSEQ multiplex PCR; TCRdb lists only in-frame clones, some missing. Among about 73,000 clones listed, about 86% were seen once. Here the sequenced sample was CD4+ or CD8+ T cells sorted from blood, taken in a trial of the OX40 agonist ivuxolimab. The receptors originated from an adult with an advanced solid tumor such as melanoma, head and neck, liver or kidney cancer.

This clone has just a few counts. The CDR3, as DNA: TGTGCCAGCAGCTTAAGGCTAGCGGACACCCTGGTGGATACGCAGTATTTT. Protein sequence: CASSLRLADTLVDTQYF. V usage is TRBV7-8 and J usage is TRBJ2-3; TRBD2 agrees at 7 bases. The V gene's germline CDR1 is SGHVS and CDR2 FQNEAQ. There are 17 residues in the CDR3. J lost 6 bases, V lost 2 bases, and 14 bases had no gene match.

The genes are TRBV7-3 and TRBJ2-2, with TRBD2 matching over 11 bases. There are 20 residues in the CDR3. Germline loops: CDR1 SGHTA, CDR2 FQGTGA. J was trimmed by 0 bases and V by 1 base; bases with no gene match: 10. The CDR3 DNA sequence: TGTGCCAGCAGCTTAAGGGGGACTAGCGGTTGGGGCGCGAACACCGGGGAGCTGTTTTTT. Its translation: CASSLRGTSGWGANTGELFF.

This sequence joins TRBV28 and TRBJ1-4; the match to TRBD1 covers 8 bases. The ends lost 4 bases at V and 2 bases at J; junction bases unmatched: 9. The CDR3 spans 17 residues. Germline CDR1 and CDR2: MDHEN and SYDVKM. DNA of the CDR3: TGTGCCAGCAGTTCGGACAGGGTGGTCCGGACTAATGAAAAACTGTTTTTT. It codes for CASSSDRVVRTNEKLFF.

This clone was detected only a few times. The rearrangement uses TRBV21-1 and TRBJ1-1. TRBV21-1 is shown as a pseudogene. The CDR3 contains 17 residues. The CDR3 region is CASSSHKPRQLGTEAFF. CDR3 coding DNA: TGTGCCAGCAGCAGCCATAAACCGAGGCAGCTGGGGACTGAAGCTTTCTTT.

This clone showed up just a few times. The rearrangement uses TRBV4-1 and TRBJ2-5; a weak D match, TRBD2 (5 bases). V lost 5 bases to trimming and J lost 4 bases, with 20 bases between them. This CDR3 spans 16 amino acids. CDR1 is MGHRA and CDR2 is YSYEKL in the germline V gene. The CDR3 bases are TGCGCCAGCAGCTCCCGAGGACTTACCGGAGCAGAGACCCAGTACTTC. Its protein is CASSSRGLTGAETQYF.

This chain connects TRBV7-2 to TRBJ1-2, with D hard to call. V was trimmed by 0 bases and J by 4 bases, leaving 6 bases between them. This CDR3 spans 13 amino acids. Per germline, CDR1 SGHTA and CDR2 FQGNSA. The CDR3 loop is CASSLAGSYGYTF. The CDR3 DNA is TGTGCCAGCAGCTTAGCGGGCAGCTATGGCTACACCTTC.

V gene TRBV15 combines with J gene TRBJ2-1; a possible D gene is TRBD1 (5 bases). Germline CDR1 reads LNHNV; CDR2 reads YYDKDF (reference sequence). Trimming removed 0 bases from V and 6 bases from J, with 12 bases in between. This CDR3 contains 15 residues. For the CDR3, the DNA is TGTGCCACCAGCAGAGATCGCCAGGGATCCAATGAGCAGTTCTTC. Amino acids: CATSRDRQGSNEQFF.

This chain uses TRBV7-9 with TRBJ1-2; D is unclear. Germline V gene lookup returns CDR1 SEHNR and CDR2 FQNEAQ (reference sequence). Trimming pared 5 bases from V and 2 bases from J, leaving 15 bases between. The CDR3 sequence is 15 residues long. This chain's CDR3 is CASSRMRDRNYGYTF. The CDR3 DNA is TGTGCCAGCAGCCGTATGAGGGATCGGAACTATGGCTACACCTTC.

This chain uses TRBV9 with TRBJ1-1; D is possibly TRBD1 (6 bases). Germline V gene sequence: CDR1 SGDLS, CDR2 YYNGEE. Trimming removed 3 bases from V and 0 bases from J, with 18 bases in between. This CDR3 region has 17 residues. The CDR3 loop reads CASSGGKAGTLNTEAFF. DNA for the CDR3: TGTGCCAGCAGCGGAGGGAAAGCCGGGACATTGAACACTGAAGCTTTCTTT.